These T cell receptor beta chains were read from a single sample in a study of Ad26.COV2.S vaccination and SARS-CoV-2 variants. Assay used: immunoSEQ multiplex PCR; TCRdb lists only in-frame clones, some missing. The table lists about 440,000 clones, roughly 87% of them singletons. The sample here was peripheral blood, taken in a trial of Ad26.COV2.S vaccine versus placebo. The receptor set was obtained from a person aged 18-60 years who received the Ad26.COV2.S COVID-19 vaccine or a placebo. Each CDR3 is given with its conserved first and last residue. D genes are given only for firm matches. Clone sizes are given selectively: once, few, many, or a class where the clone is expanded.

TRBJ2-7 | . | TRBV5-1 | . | CASSPTSLYEQYF | TGCGCCAGCAGCCCCACCTCCCTCTACGAGCAGTACTTC
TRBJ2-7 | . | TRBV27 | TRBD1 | CASSQGTGPYEQYF | TGTGCCAGCAGTCAAGGGACAGGTCCCTACGAGCAGTACTTC
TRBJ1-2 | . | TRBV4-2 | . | CASSQDLSYGYTF | TGTGCCAGCAGCCAAGATCTGAGCTATGGCTACACCTTC
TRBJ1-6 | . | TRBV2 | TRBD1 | CASSRLDRDSPLHF | TGTGCCAGCAGTCGCCTCGACAGGGATTCACCCCTCCACTTT
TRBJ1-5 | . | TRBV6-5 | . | CASWGSNQPQHF | TGTGCCAGCTGGGGGAGCAATCAGCCCCAGCATTTT
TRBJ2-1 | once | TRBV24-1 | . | CATSVGGGYSYNEQFF | TGTGCCACCAGCGTGGGGGGTGGGTACTCGTACAATGAGCAGTTCTTC
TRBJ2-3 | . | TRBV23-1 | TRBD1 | CASSQSQGVSTDTQYF | TGCGCCAGCAGTCAATCGCAGGGGGTCAGCACAGATACGCAGTATTTT
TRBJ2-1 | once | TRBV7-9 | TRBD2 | CASSRRLLGQRDGYNEQFF | TGTGCCAGCAGCCGTAGACTCTTGGGTCAGCGGGACGGTTACAATGAGCAGTTCTTC
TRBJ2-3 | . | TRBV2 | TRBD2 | CASNPLAEGPDTQYF | TGTGCCAGCAACCCTCTAGCGGAGGGACCAGATACGCAGTATTTT
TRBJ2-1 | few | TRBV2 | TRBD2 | CASSYGLAQGHEQFF | TGTGCCAGCAGTTACGGACTAGCCCAGGGGCATGAGCAGTTCTTC
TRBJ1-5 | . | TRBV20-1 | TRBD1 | CSASTPGQGNQPQHF | TGCAGTGCTAGTACCCCCGGACAGGGGAATCAGCCCCAGCATTTT
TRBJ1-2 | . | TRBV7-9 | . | CASSSGVDNGYTF | TGTGCCAGCAGCAGCGGGGTCGATAATGGCTACACCTTC
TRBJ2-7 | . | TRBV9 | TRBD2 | CASSVDQRGSYEQYF | TGTGCCAGCAGCGTAGACCAGCGGGGCTCCTACGAGCAGTACTTC
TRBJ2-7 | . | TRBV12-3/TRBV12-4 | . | CASSTGSYEQYF | TGTGCCAGCAGTACCGGCTCCTACGAGCAGTACTTC
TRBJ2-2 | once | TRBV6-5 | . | CASSQVVGTGELFF | TGTGCCAGCAGTCAGGTGGTAGGAACCGGGGAGCTGTTTTTT
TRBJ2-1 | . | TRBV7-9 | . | CASSLVANEQFF | TGTGCCAGCAGCTTAGTAGCGAATGAGCAGTTCTTC
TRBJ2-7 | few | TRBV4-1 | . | CASSQDPDSNYEQYF | TGCGCCAGCAGCCAAGATCCCGACAGCAACTACGAGCAGTACTTC
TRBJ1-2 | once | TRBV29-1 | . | CSVVGTLNYGYTF | TGCAGCGTTGTGGGGACACTTAACTATGGCTACACCTTC
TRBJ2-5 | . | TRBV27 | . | CASRIGTQETQYF | TGTGCCAGCAGGATAGGGACCCAGGAGACCCAGTACTTC
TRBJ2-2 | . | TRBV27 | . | CASSLGNGGDRLFF | TGTGCCAGCAGTTTAGGGAACGGAGGGGACAGGCTGTTTTTT
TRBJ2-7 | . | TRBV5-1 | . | CASSPLALSYEQYF | TGCGCCAGCAGCCCGCTAGCGTTATCCTACGAGCAGTACTTC
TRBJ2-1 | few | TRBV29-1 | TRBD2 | CSVAGLAEVYNEQFF | TGCAGCGTTGCCGGACTAGCGGAAGTCTACAATGAGCAGTTCTTC
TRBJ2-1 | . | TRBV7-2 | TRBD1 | CASSSSGTGVNEQFF | TGTGCCAGCAGCTCTTCCGGGACAGGGGTCAATGAGCAGTTCTTC
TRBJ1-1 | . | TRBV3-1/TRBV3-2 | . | CASSPHRTANTEAFF | TGTGCCAGCAGCCCCCATAGGACAGCGAACACTGAAGCTTTCTTT
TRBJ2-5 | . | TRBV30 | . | CAWGAETQYF | TGTGCCTGGGGGGCAGAGACCCAGTACTTC
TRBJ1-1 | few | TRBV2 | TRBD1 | CASRDGQARGTEAFF | TGTGCCAGCAGGGACGGACAGGCCAGGGGCACTGAAGCTTTCTTT
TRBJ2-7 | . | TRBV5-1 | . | CASSLRPGLTNPYEQYF | TGCGCCAGCAGCTTAAGACCCGGACTAACTAACCCCTACGAGCAGTACTTC
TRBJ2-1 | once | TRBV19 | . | CASRLAVSGYNEQFF | TGTGCCAGTAGGTTAGCCGTAAGCGGGTACAATGAGCAGTTCTTC
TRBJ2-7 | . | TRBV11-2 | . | CASSLSVRASDEQYF | TGTGCCAGCAGCTTGAGTGTGAGGGCCTCCGACGAGCAGTACTTC
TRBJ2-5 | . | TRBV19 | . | CASSITGFQETQYF | TGTGCCAGTAGTATAACAGGATTCCAAGAGACCCAGTACTTC
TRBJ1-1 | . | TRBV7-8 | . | CASSLEFEDHLGTEAFF | TGTGCCAGCAGCTTAGAGTTTGAAGACCACCTGGGCACTGAAGCTTTCTTT
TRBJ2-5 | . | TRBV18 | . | CASSPLGGDFQETQYF | TGTGCCAGCTCACCACTCGGTGGGGATTTCCAAGAGACCCAGTACTTC
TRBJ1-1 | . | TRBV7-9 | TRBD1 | CASSLAVGQGAILSPEAFF | TGTGCCAGCAGCTTAGCTGTCGGACAGGGGGCTATCCTGTCGCCCGAAGCTTTCTTT
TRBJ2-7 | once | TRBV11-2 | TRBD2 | CASSLLAGAPEQYF | TGTGCCAGCAGCTTATTAGCGGGAGCGCCCGAGCAGTACTTC
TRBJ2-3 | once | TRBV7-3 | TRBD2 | CASSLMSGSGTDTQYF | TGTGCCAGCAGCTTAATGAGCGGGAGTGGAACAGATACGCAGTATTTT